This T cell receptor (beta chain) was obtained from a study of blood T cells in healthy people across ages. Study context: Per two T cells, about one barcoded beta molecule was captured through template switching.

The study's findings and limits: Long-lived donors carried more naive CD4+ cells and greater diversity than aged donors. Any conclusive comparison of naive versus antigen-experienced cells was prevented by using unsorted PBMCs.

CDR1 is SGHRS and CDR2 is YFSETQ in the germline V gene. V gave up 6 bases and J gave up 6 bases; unmatched junction bases: 11. This CDR3 has 15 residues. The draw of peripheral blood yielded about 9.4 milliliters from each donor. Next came a second PCR, run for about 6 to 12 cycles, which used a sample-barcoded 5' primer along with a J-beta primer mix. From the 5' RACE reads, TCRdb called clonotypes with MiXCR, one entry per CDR3 protein. The sample has 1.6 million or so distinct CDR3 sequences; roughly a third are singletons. On this clonotype itself: No antigen is known for it.

The TCR sequence derives from a woman aged 25 to 39 in good health. The chain carries TRBV5-1 and TRBJ2-1; 8 nucleotides line up with TRBD2. Sequencing was performed on blood. The CDR3 protein is CASNLSGRAPNEQFF. The CDR3 DNA sequence: TGCGCCAGCAACTTATCCGGGAGGGCCCCCAATGAGCAGTTCTTC.